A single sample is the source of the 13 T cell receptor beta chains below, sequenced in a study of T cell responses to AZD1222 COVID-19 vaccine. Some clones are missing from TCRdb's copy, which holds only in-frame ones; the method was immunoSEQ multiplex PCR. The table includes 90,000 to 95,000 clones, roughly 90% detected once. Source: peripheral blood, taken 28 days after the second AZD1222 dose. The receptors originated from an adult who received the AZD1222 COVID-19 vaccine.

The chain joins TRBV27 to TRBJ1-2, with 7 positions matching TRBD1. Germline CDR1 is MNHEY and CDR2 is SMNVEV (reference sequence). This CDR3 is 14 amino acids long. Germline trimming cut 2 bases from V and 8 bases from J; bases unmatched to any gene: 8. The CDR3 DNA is TGTGCCAGCAGTTTAGGTAGAGGGGGCGACGGCTACACCTTC. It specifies CASSLGRGGDGYTF.

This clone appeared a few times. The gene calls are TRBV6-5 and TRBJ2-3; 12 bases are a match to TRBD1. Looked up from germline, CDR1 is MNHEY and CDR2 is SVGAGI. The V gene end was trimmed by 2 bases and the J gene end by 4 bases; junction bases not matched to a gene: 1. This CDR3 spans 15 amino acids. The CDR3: CASSYGTGGADTQYF. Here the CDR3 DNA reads TGTGCCAGCAGTTACGGGACAGGGGGCGCAGATACGCAGTATTTT.

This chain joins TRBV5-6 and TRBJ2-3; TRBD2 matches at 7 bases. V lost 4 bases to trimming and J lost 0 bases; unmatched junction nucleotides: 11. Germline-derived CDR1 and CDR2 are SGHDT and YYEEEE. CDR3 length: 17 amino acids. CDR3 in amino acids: CASSPWAGAASTDTQYF. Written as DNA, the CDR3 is TGTGCCAGCAGCCCTTGGGCGGGAGCAGCTAGCACAGATACGCAGTATTTT.

The CDR3 loop reads CASSIANSANYGYTF. In nucleotides, the CDR3 is TGTGCCAGTAGTATAGCCAACAGTGCTAACTATGGCTACACCTTC. V is TRBV19 and J is TRBJ1-2; D remains ambiguous. Looked up from germline, CDR1 is LNHDA and CDR2 is SQIVND (reference sequence). Between the trimmed V and J ends, which lost 1 base and 0 bases, there was a span of 9 bases. This CDR3 has 15 residues.

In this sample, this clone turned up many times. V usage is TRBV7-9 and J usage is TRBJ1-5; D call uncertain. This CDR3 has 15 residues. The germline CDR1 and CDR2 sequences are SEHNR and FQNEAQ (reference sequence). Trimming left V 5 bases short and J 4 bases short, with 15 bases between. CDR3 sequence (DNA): TGTGCCAGCAGCGCATACCCTAGGGAGAATCAGCCCCAGCATTTT. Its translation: CASSAYPRENQPQHF.

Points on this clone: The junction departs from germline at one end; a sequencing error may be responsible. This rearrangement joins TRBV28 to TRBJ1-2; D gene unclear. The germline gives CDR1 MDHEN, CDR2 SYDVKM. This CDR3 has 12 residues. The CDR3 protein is CATSLPRTSYTF. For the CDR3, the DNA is TGTGCCACCAGTCTTCCACGTACCAGCTACACCTTC.

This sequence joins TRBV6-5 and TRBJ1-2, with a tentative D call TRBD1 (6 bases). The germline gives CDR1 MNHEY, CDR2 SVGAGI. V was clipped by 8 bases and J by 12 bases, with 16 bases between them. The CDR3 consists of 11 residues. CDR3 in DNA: TGTGCCAGCTCAGAACAGGGAGTTGACACCTTC. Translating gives CASSEQGVDTF.

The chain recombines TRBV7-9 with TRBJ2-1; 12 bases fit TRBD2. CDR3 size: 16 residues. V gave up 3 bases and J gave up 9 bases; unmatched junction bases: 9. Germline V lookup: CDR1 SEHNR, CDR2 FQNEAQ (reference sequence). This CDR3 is CASSFRLAGDGGEQFF. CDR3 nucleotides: TGTGCCAGCAGCTTCCGACTAGCGGGGGATGGGGGTGAGCAGTTCTTC.

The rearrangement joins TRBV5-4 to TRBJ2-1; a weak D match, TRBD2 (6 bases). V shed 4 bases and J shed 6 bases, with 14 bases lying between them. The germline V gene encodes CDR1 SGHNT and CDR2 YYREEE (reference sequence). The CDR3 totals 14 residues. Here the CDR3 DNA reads TGTGCCAGCAGCGGAGGGACCGGGGGCAATGAGCAGTTCTTC. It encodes CASSGGTGGNEQFF. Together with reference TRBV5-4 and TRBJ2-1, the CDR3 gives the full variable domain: ETGVTQSPTHLIKTRGQQVTLRCSSQSGHNTVSWYQQALGQGPQFIFQYYREEENGRGNFPPRFSGLQFPNYSSELNVNALELDDSALYLCASSGGTGGNEQFFGPGTRLTVL.

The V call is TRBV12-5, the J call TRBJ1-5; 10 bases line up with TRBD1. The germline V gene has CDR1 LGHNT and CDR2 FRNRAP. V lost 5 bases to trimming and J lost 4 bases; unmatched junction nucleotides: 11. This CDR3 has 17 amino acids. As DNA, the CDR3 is TGTGCTAGTGGTCCGACAACGACGGGACAGGGGAATCAGCCCCAGCATTTT. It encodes CASGPTTTGQGNQPQHF.

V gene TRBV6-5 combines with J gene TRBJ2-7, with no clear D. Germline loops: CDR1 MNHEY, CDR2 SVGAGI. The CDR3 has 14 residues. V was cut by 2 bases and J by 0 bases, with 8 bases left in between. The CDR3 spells CASSYTESSYEQYF. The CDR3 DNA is TGTGCCAGCAGTTACACTGAAAGCTCCTACGAGCAGTACTTC.

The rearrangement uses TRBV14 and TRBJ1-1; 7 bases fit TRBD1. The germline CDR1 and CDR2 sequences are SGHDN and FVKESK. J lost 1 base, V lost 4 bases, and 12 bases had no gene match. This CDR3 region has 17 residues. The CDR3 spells CASSRAITAGGNTEAFF. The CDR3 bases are TGTGCCAGCAGCCGAGCAATCACGGCAGGGGGGAACACTGAAGCTTTCTTT. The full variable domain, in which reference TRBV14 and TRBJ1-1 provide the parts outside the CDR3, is EAGVTQFPSHSVIEKGQTVTLRCDPISGHDNLYWYRRVMGKEIKFLLHFVKESKQDESGMPNNRFLAERTGGTYSTLKVQPAELEDSGVYFCASSRAITAGGNTEAFFGQGTRLTVV.

The CDR3 reads CASSGPGLPYNEQFF. CDR3 DNA: TGCGCCAGCTCCGGACCGGGACTACCCTACAATGAGCAGTTCTTC. The chain has TRBV5-1 and TRBJ2-1, with 7 positions matching TRBD2. V was clipped by 7 bases and J by 2 bases; unmatched bases: 9. In germline, CDR1 is SGHRS, CDR2 YFSETQ. This CDR3 has 15 residues. Full variable domain (missing parts from reference TRBV5-1 and TRBJ2-1): KAGVTQTPRYLIKTRGQQVTLSCSPISGHRSVSWYQQTPGQGLQFLFEYFSETQRNKGNFPGRFSGRQFSNSRSEMNVSTLELGDSALYLCASSGPGLPYNEQFFGPGTRLTVL.